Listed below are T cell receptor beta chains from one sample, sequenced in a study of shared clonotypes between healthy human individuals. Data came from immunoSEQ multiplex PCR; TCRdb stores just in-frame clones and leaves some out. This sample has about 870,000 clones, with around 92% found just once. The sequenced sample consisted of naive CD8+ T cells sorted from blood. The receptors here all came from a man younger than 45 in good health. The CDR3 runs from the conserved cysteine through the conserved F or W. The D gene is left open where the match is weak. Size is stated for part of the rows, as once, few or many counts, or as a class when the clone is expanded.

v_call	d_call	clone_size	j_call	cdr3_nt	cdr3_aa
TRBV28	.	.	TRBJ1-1	TGTGCCAGCAGTTTCGCGATGAACACTGAAGCTTTCTTT	CASSFAMNTEAFF
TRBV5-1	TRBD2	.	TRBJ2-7	TGCGCCAGCAGCTTGGAACTAGCGGGAGTTGACGAGCAGTACTTC	CASSLELAGVDEQYF
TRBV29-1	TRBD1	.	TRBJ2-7	TGCAGCGTTGAAGATCTCGGGACAGAAGATTCCTCCTACGAGCAGTACTTC	CSVEDLGTEDSSYEQYF
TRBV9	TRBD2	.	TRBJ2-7	TGTGCCAGCAGCCCCCGGGGGGGGACACCCTACGAGCAGTACTTC	CASSPRGGTPYEQYF
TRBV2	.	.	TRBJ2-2	TGTGCCACCCGGGGCCCATTTGAGCTGTTTTTT	CATRGPFELFF
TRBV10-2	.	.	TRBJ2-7	TGCGCCAGCATGGCAGGGCGTAACGAGCAGTACTTC	CASMAGRNEQYF
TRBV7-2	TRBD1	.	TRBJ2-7	TGTGCCAGCAGCTCTTACAGGGGCTACGAGCAGTACTTC	CASSSYRGYEQYF
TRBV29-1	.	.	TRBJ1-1	TGCAGCGTCGGTTGGAACACTGAAGCTTTCTTT	CSVGWNTEAFF
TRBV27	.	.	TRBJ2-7	TGTGCCAGCAGTTTATCGTTGCCGCGCACAAACTACGAGCAGTACTTC	CASSLSLPRTNYEQYF
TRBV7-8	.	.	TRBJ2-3	TGTGCCAGCAGCTCCGAAACCGTCTTGAGCACAGATACGCAGTATTTT	CASSSETVLSTDTQYF
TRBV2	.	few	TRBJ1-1	TGTGCCAGCAGTGAAGCGCGTCAGAGTTTGAACACTGAAGCTTTCTTT	CASSEARQSLNTEAFF